This entry lists 32 T cell receptor beta chains sequenced from one sample in a study of T cell repertoires in ileal Crohn's disease (dated 2019 in TCRdb). The library was generated by the immunoSEQ multiplex PCR assay. Drawn from immuneACCESS, this table holds only the in-frame rearrangements with V and J called that TCRdb kept. Clones are partly lost; checked studies trace under half to an unresolved V gene and leave the rest unexplained. In this sample the table shows about 62,000 clones, approximately 91% of which occur a single time. Together, the top ten hold over 2% of the sample. The sample's time point label is to be understood as: neoterminal ileum biopsy at postoperative endoscopy, about 6 months after surgery. Sequencing was done on a sample of ileal tissue. These TCRs come from an adult with Crohn's disease.

The J gene is TRBJ1-4, the V gene TRBV4-3; 7 nucleotides align to TRBD1. Germline V CDR1 and CDR2: LGHNA, YSLEER. V dropped 0 bases and J dropped 5; count of bases not matched to a gene: 3. This CDR3 spans 15 amino acids. The CDR3 is CASSQDDRVNEKLFF. The CDR3, as DNA: TGCGCCAGCAGCCAAGATGACAGGGTGAATGAAAAACTGTTTTTT.

V is TRBV2 and J is TRBJ2-1; maybe TRBD1 (6 bases). Germline CDR1 is SNHLY and CDR2 is FYNNEI. The CDR3 consists of 12 residues. The germline V and J ends were trimmed by 9 bases and 6 bases, with 12 bases remaining between them. The CDR3 here is CARSLQGNEQFF. CDR3 coding DNA: TGTGCCAGGTCCCTACAGGGCAATGAGCAGTTCTTC.

The chain recombines TRBV5-1 with TRBJ1-3; 7 bases match TRBD1. The CDR3 extends over 16 amino acids. V lost 1 base, J lost 4 bases, and 8 bases stayed unmatched. Germline CDR1 SGHRS, CDR2 YFSETQ. The CDR3 sequence: CASSLLGGAGGNTIYF. CDR3 coding DNA: TGCGCCAGCAGCTTGTTAGGGGGCGCCGGAGGAAACACCATATATTTT.

The V gene is TRBV11-2, the J gene TRBJ1-4; D is perhaps TRBD1 (5 bases). Germline CDR1 reads SGHAT; CDR2 reads FQNNGV. The CDR3 runs 17 residues. The V end was cut by 2 bases, the J end by 2 bases, with 15 bases between. The CDR3 region has the DNA TGTGCCAGCAGCTTATTCCAGGGTGGGGCGACTAATGAAAAACTGTTTTTT. Amino acid sequence: CASSLFQGGATNEKLFF. The complete variable domain, with remaining parts taken from reference TRBV11-2 and TRBJ1-4, reads EAGVAQSPRYKIIEKRQSVAFWCNPISGHATLYWYQQILGQGPKLLIQFQNNGVVDDSQLPKDRFSAERLKGVDSTLKIQPAKLEDSAVYLCASSLFQGGATNEKLFFGSGTQLSVL.

The CDR3 DNA reads as TGTGCCAGCAGCTTGGATGGCGGGAGGGCCGGCGAGCAGTTCTTC. Translating it yields CASSLDGGRAGEQFF. The chain recombines TRBV5-4 with TRBJ2-1, with 9 bases lining up with TRBD2. Germline V lookup: CDR1 SGHNT, CDR2 YYREEE (reference sequence). CDR3 length: 15 residues. V lost 0 bases to trimming and J lost 10 bases; unmatched junction nucleotides: 8.

The chain carries TRBV15 and TRBJ1-6; D gene ambiguous. Germline V gene data show CDR1 as LNHNV and CDR2 as YYDKDF (reference sequence). The germline V and J ends were trimmed by 2 bases and 8 bases, with 13 bases remaining between them. The CDR3 spans 15 residues. CDR3 coding DNA: TGTGCCACCAGCAGATACATCTCTGCCGATTCACCCCTCCACTTT. Its protein product is CATSRYISADSPLHF.

This chain joins TRBV5-1 and TRBJ1-2; possibly TRBD1 for D (6 bases). The CDR3 is made up of 15 amino acids. Germline CDR1 reads SGHRS; CDR2 reads YFSETQ. V was cut by 2 bases and J by 0 bases, with 11 bases left in between. The CDR3 here is CASSLSGVPNYGYTF. CDR3 bases: TGCGCCAGCAGCTTATCAGGGGTCCCTAACTATGGCTACACCTTC.

This chain links TRBV7-8 with TRBJ1-5; D is unclear. There are 14 residues in the CDR3. CDR1 is SGHVS and CDR2 is FQNEAQ in the germline V gene. V gave up 6 bases and J gave up 0 bases, with 9 bases separating them. The CDR3 region has the DNA TGTGCCAGCAGGGTTGCAGTTAGCAATCAGCCCCAGCATTTT. Protein product: CASRVAVSNQPQHF. The full variable domain, in which reference TRBV7-8 and TRBJ1-5 provide the parts outside the CDR3, is GAGVSQSPRYKVAKRGQDVALRCDPISGHVSLFWYQQALGQGPEFLTYFQNEAQLDKSGLPSDRFFAERPEGSVSTLKIQRTQQEDSAVYLCASRVAVSNQPQHFGDGTRLSIL.

The J gene is TRBJ2-5, the V gene TRBV19, with D possibly being TRBD1 (5 bases). The germline gives CDR1 LNHDA, CDR2 SQIVND (reference sequence). The CDR3 consists of 15 residues. Trimming took 1 base from V and 3 from J, leaving 12 bases between them. This CDR3 is CASSIARKGKETQYF. The CDR3 DNA sequence: TGTGCCAGTAGTATAGCTCGCAAGGGGAAAGAGACCCAGTACTTC.

The chain has TRBV30 and TRBJ1-2, with 7 bases that match TRBD1. The CDR3 is 19 residues long. Germline V lookup: CDR1 GTSNPN, CDR2 SVGIG (reference sequence). V lost 2 bases to trimming and J lost 5 bases; unmatched junction nucleotides: 23. The CDR3 DNA follows: TGTGCCTGGAGTCTTTTTACAAATCCGACAGGGCGTTCGGGATATGGCTACACCTTC. Its translation: CAWSLFTNPTGRSGYGYTF.

This chain joins TRBV4-2 and TRBJ2-7, with a possible D match to TRBD2 (5 bases). Trimming stripped 1 base from V and 3 bases from J, with 10 bases between. Germline V gene sequence: CDR1 LGHNA, CDR2 YNFKEQ. CDR3 length equals 14 residues. Here the CDR3 reads CASSQADLHYEQYF. CDR3 bases: TGTGCCAGCAGCCAAGCGGACTTACACTACGAGCAGTACTTC.

The gene calls are TRBV19 and TRBJ1-1; D uncertain. CDR3 length: 13 residues. V dropped 2 bases and J dropped 5 bases, with 9 bases sitting between them. CDR1 is LNHDA, CDR2 SQIVND, per germline (reference sequence). DNA of the CDR3: TGTGCCAGTAGTATATCGGTGTCGACTGAAGCTTTCTTT. As protein: CASSISVSTEAFF.

This rearrangement joins TRBV4-1 to TRBJ1-2, with D hard to call. The CDR3 has 15 residues. CDR1 and CDR2 from the germline V gene are MGHRA and YSYEKL. The V and J ends lost 1 base and 8 bases respectively, with 17 bases between them. CDR3 DNA sequence: TGCGCCAGCAGCCAAGTCCCCGGGAACGGCGCCGGCTACACCTTC. Translated, it gives CASSQVPGNGAGYTF.

J is TRBJ2-7 and V is TRBV27; 12 nucleotides agree with TRBD2. Germline V gene data show CDR1 as MNHEY and CDR2 as SMNVEV (reference sequence). Germline trimming cut 2 bases from V and 7 bases from J; bases unmatched to any gene: 21. The CDR3 runs to 20 residues. CDR3 protein: CASSLTGWTSGTAGYDEQYF. The CDR3 DNA sequence: TGTGCCAGCAGTTTAACGGGCTGGACTAGCGGGACGGCTGGATATGATGAGCAGTACTTC.

The gene calls are TRBV5-1 and TRBJ2-2, with D possibly TRBD2 on 6 matching bases. Deletions cut 4 bases from V and 4 bases from J, with 11 bases between. Looked up from germline, CDR1 is SGHRS and CDR2 is YFSETQ. This CDR3 contains 14 residues. The CDR3 sequence: CASSKDGSTGELFF. CDR3 DNA sequence: TGCGCCAGCAGCAAGGACGGGAGCACCGGGGAGCTGTTTTTT.

Only a few counts were recorded for this clone. The chain recombines TRBV28 with TRBJ1-1, with a possible D match to TRBD1 (5 bases). The CDR3 is made up of 16 amino acids. V lost 6 bases and J lost 1, with 18 bases in between. Germline V gene data show CDR1 as MDHEN and CDR2 as SYDVKM. CDR3 protein: CASSPSGLQQNTEAFF. CDR3 sequence (DNA): TGTGCCAGCAGCCCTTCGGGACTGCAGCAGAACACTGAAGCTTTCTTT.

This clone was recorded only once. The rearrangement joins TRBV7-6 to TRBJ2-1; 9 bases are shared with TRBD2. This CDR3 contains 16 residues. Germline CDR1 reads SGHVS; CDR2 reads FNYEAQ. With 1 base clipped from V and 5 bases from J, the junction kept 6 bases outside the gene matches. Written as DNA, the CDR3 is TGTGCCAGCAGCTTAGTACCGCGGGGGGGCCACAATGAGCAGTTCTTC. Protein product: CASSLVPRGGHNEQFF.

The V gene is TRBV19, the J gene TRBJ2-3; 8 bases map to TRBD1. CDR1 is LNHDA, CDR2 SQIVND, per germline (reference sequence). This CDR3 has 14 residues. Trimming at V came to 7 bases and at J to 5 bases, leaving 8 bases not matched to a gene. The CDR3, as DNA: TGTGCCAGTAAGTCGAGACAGGGGAGAGATACGCAGTATTTT. Translating it yields CASKSRQGRDTQYF.

The V call is TRBV28, the J call TRBJ1-3, with unresolved D. This CDR3 region has 14 residues. V lost 4 bases and J lost 4, with 11 bases in between. CDR1 is MDHEN, CDR2 SYDVKM, per germline. The DNA of the CDR3 is TGTGCCAGCAGTTCCCGGGGATGGGGAAACACCATATATTTT. This encodes CASSSRGWGNTIYF.

This clone was observed a single time. The J gene is TRBJ1-1, the V gene TRBV6-5; no reliable D call. Trimming stripped 6 bases from V and 6 bases from J, with 20 bases between. The CDR3 runs to 15 residues. Looked up from germline, CDR1 is MNHEY and CDR2 is SVGAGI. As DNA, the CDR3 is TGTGCCAGCAGCGATTTTTACGGAGAGGATGCTGAAGCTTTCTTT. It specifies CASSDFYGEDAEAFF.

The rearrangement joins TRBV27 to TRBJ2-3; a weak D match, TRBD2 (5 bases). The CDR3 is made up of 14 amino acids. Trimming cost V 3 bases and J 5 bases, with 12 bases left between them. CDR1 is MNHEY and CDR2 is SMNVEV in the germline V gene (reference sequence). CDR3 loop: CASSFSGVGDTQYF. In DNA form, the CDR3 reads TGTGCCAGCAGTTTTTCCGGGGTTGGAGATACGCAGTATTTT.

The chain links TRBV10-3 to TRBJ1-1, with 7 bases fitting TRBD1. The V segment lost 6 bases and the J segment 5 bases; nucleotides outside the gene matches: 6. In germline, CDR1 is ENHRY, CDR2 SYGVKD. The CDR3 runs 13 residues. CDR3 in DNA: TGTGCCATCAGACCGGGACAGACGACTGAAGCTTTCTTT. Residues: CAIRPGQTTEAFF.

The V gene is TRBV5-4, the J gene TRBJ2-1; D is possibly TRBD2 (7 bases). Germline V gene lookup returns CDR1 SGHNT and CDR2 YYREEE (reference sequence). This CDR3 comprises 14 residues. V was clipped by 3 bases and J by 2 bases, with 9 bases between them. CDR3 in DNA: TGTGCCAGCAGCTCGGGGGGCACCTACAATGAGCAGTTCTTC. This codes for CASSSGGTYNEQFF.

The chain links TRBV6-6 to TRBJ1-1, with D possibly TRBD1 on 5 matching bases. The CDR3 totals 16 residues. The germline V and J ends were trimmed by 9 bases and 7 bases, with 27 bases remaining between them. Germline V gives CDR1 MNHNY, CDR2 SVGAGI (reference sequence). The CDR3 protein is CASVTVRPHGGFEAFF. In DNA form, the CDR3 reads TGTGCCAGTGTAACTGTGAGGCCCCACGGGGGGTTTGAAGCTTTCTTT.

The chain couples TRBV7-2 to TRBJ1-3; the D is unclear. Per germline, CDR1 SGHTA and CDR2 FQGNSA. Deletions cut 0 bases from V and 0 bases from J, with 12 bases between. The CDR3 contains 17 residues. The DNA of the CDR3 is TGTGCCAGCAGCTTAGCCGGGGTGGGGATCTCTGGAAACACCATATATTTT. Encoded protein: CASSLAGVGISGNTIYF.

The chain joins TRBV11-2 to TRBJ2-5, with D perhaps TRBD1 (6 bases). Germline CDR1 and CDR2: SGHAT and FQNNGV. V shed 0 bases and J shed 2 bases, with 10 bases lying between them. This CDR3 has 15 residues. The CDR3: CASSLDQGKQETQYF. DNA of the CDR3: TGTGCCAGCAGCTTAGATCAGGGGAAACAAGAGACCCAGTACTTC.

This rearrangement joins TRBV28 to TRBJ2-7; 9 nucleotides line up with TRBD1. Germline CDR1 MDHEN, CDR2 SYDVKM. CDR3 size: 15 residues. The V and J ends lost 4 bases and 3 bases, in that order; junction bases with no gene match: 7. CDR3 in amino acids: CASSSPDRGIYEQYV. The CDR3 region has the DNA TGTGCCAGCAGTTCCCCGGACAGGGGAATCTACGAGCAGTACGTC.

The chain carries TRBV10-3 and TRBJ1-2, with a possible D match to TRBD1 (6 bases). From germline, CDR1 is ENHRY and CDR2 SYGVKD. The V end was cut by 8 bases, the J end by 5 bases, with 18 bases between. This CDR3 has 14 residues. The CDR3 bases are TGTGCCATCCGCAGCATACAGGGTGCGTATGGCTACACCTTC. It codes for CAIRSIQGAYGYTF.

The sample holds a few counts of this clone. CDR3 sequence: CASTGTPGTGELFF. The DNA for the CDR3 is TGTGCCAGCACGGGTACACCCGGCACCGGGGAGCTGTTTTTT. V is TRBV6-4 and J is TRBJ2-2; no reliable D call. This CDR3 contains 14 residues. V was pared by 7 bases and J by 4 bases, with 13 bases between. The germline gives CDR1 MRHNA, CDR2 SNTAGT.

V and J are TRBV9 and TRBJ1-2; 9 bases map to TRBD1. The J segment lost 7 bases and the V segment lost 3 bases, leaving 7 bases of the junction unmatched. The CDR3 is made up of 14 amino acids. Germline-derived CDR1 and CDR2 are SGDLS and YYNGEE. The DNA of the CDR3 is TGTGCCAGCAGCGCCGGGACAGGGACGTTTGGCTACACCTTC. Translating it yields CASSAGTGTFGYTF.

The chain has TRBV27 and TRBJ1-6; no firm D call. The CDR3 is 17 residues long. Germline assignment: CDR1 MNHEY and CDR2 SMNVEV (reference sequence). With 2 bases removed from V and 7 bases from J, the gap between germline ends came to 18 bases. The CDR3 here is CASSLKSVQALNSPLHF. The CDR3 nucleotides are TGTGCCAGCAGTTTAAAATCGGTCCAGGCCCTAAATTCACCCCTCCACTTT.

The chain joins TRBV5-1 to TRBJ2-7; D gene ambiguous. CDR1 SGHRS and CDR2 YFSETQ come from the germline V gene. The length of the CDR3 is 13 residues. V lost 0 bases and J lost 5, with 9 bases in between. The chain's CDR3 is CASSLVELNEQYF. The DNA of the CDR3 is TGCGCCAGCAGCTTGGTGGAGTTAAACGAGCAGTACTTC.